One and the same sample provided the 31 T cell receptor beta chains below, sequenced in a study of beta chain features in type 1 diabetes. Whole-study results and caveats: Within each of all four CD4+ subsets, Type 1 diabetes patients had TCRB CDR3s that were moderately but significantly shorter.

The whole isolated RNA underwent reverse transcription, so sequencing captured expressed TCRB transcripts. Measured with immunoSEQ multiplex PCR; TCRdb has only the in-frame clones, and not every one. The sample includes around 180,000 clones, under 9.5% of them seen just once. Their antigens are not known. The sample was central memory CD4+ T cells from blood. Source of these receptors: a young man with type 1 diabetes.

This clone was found a few times. This sequence joins TRBV18 and TRBJ2-7; 7 nucleotides line up with TRBD2. Trimming removed 5 bases from V and 12 bases from J; junction bases left unmatched: 16. The CDR3 loop spans 14 amino acids. In germline, CDR1 is KGHSH, CDR2 LQKENI. In DNA, the CDR3 is TGTGCCAGCTCAGAGATGTGGACTAGTGATTACCGGTACTTC. Amino acid sequence: CASSEMWTSDYRYF.

The chain combines TRBV2 with TRBJ2-7; 8 bases are shared with TRBD2. The CDR3 contains 11 residues. Trimming took 5 bases from V and 12 from J; bases not matched to a gene: 6. From germline, CDR1 is SNHLY and CDR2 FYNNEI. The DNA for the CDR3 is TGTGCCAGCAGTCAGGGACTAGGGGGGTACTTC. It specifies CASSQGLGGYF. The whole variable domain, remainder taken from reference TRBV2 and TRBJ2-7, is EPEVTQTPSHQVTQMGQEVILRCVPISNHLYFYWYRQILGQKVEFLVSFYNNEISEKSEIFDDQFSVERPDGSNFTLKIRSTKLEDSAMYFCASSQGLGGYFGPGTRLTVT.

The chain links TRBV11-2 to TRBJ1-1; possibly TRBD1 for D (5 bases). There are 14 residues in the CDR3. Germline assignment: CDR1 SGHAT and CDR2 FQNNGV. The V end was cut by 2 bases, the J end by 0 bases, with 7 bases between. The CDR3 loop reads CASSLNRMNTEAFF. The DNA for the CDR3 is TGTGCCAGCAGCTTAAACAGGATGAACACTGAAGCTTTCTTT.

The chain is built from TRBV4-3 and TRBJ2-7; TRBD2 aligns across 9 bases. Trimming removed 0 bases from V and 5 bases from J; junction bases left unmatched: 8. The CDR3 loop spans 16 amino acids. Germline V CDR1 and CDR2: LGHNA, YSLEER. The CDR3 DNA follows: TGCGCCAGCAGCCAAGATCCTCTAGCGGGGCGCCACGAGCAGTACTTC. Protein: CASSQDPLAGRHEQYF.

V usage is TRBV5-1 and J usage is TRBJ2-1; D possibly corresponds to TRBD2 (6 bases). The CDR3 is 15 amino acids. CDR1 and CDR2 (germline): SGHRS, YFSETQ. V was pared by 0 bases and J by 6 bases, with 13 bases between. The CDR3 spells CASSLVLAKGNEQFF. CDR3 nucleotides: TGCGCCAGCAGCTTGGTACTAGCAAAAGGCAATGAGCAGTTCTTC.

The chain employs TRBV18 and TRBJ2-2, with D perhaps matching TRBD2 (6 bases). The CDR3 sequence is 19 residues long. Trimming removed 3 bases from V and 3 bases from J, with 23 bases in between. Germline CDR1 and CDR2: KGHSH and LQKENI. Here the CDR3 reads CASSPTVSRGASDTGELFF. DNA for the CDR3: TGTGCCAGCTCACCCACCGTGTCCCGCGGGGCATCGGACACCGGGGAGCTGTTTTTT. The full variable domain, completed using reference TRBV18 and TRBJ2-2, is NAGVMQNPRHLVRRRGQEARLRCSPMKGHSHVYWYRQLPEEGLKFMVYLQKENIIDESGMPKERFSAEFPKEGPSILRIQQVVRGDSAAYFCASSPTVSRGASDTGELFFGEGSRLTVL.

This clone was seen a handful of times. The genes are TRBV29-1 and TRBJ2-7; TRBD1 is a possible D gene (6 bases). The CDR3 is 11 amino acids. Per the germline V gene, CDR1 is SQVTM and CDR2 is ANQGSEA. V lost 5 bases, J lost 2 bases, and 7 bases lay in between. The DNA for the CDR3 is TGCAGCGTTCGACAGGCCTACGAGCAGTACTTC. Its translation: CSVRQAYEQYF.

This clone was detected only a few times. The genes are TRBV28 and TRBJ2-7; no firm D call. CDR1 and CDR2 (germline): MDHEN, SYDVKM. The germline V and J ends were trimmed by 6 bases and 6 bases, with 18 bases remaining between them. The CDR3 covers 14 residues. CDR3 nucleotides: TGTGCCAGCAGCCTATGGCACGTAGCCTCCGAGCAGTACTTC. Amino acids: CASSLWHVASEQYF.

This clone appeared a few times. The chain uses TRBV19 and TRBJ1-5, with 8 bases lining up with TRBD1. Germline V gene data show CDR1 as LNHDA and CDR2 as SQIVND (reference sequence). V lost 2 bases, J lost 6 bases, and 3 bases stayed unmatched. The CDR3 runs 14 residues. The CDR3 here is CASSIQGASQPQHF. CDR3 bases: TGTGCCAGTAGTATACAGGGGGCATCTCAGCCCCAGCATTTT.

The chain carries TRBV28 and TRBJ2-7, with D hard to call. The CDR3 sequence is 12 residues long. The V gene's germline CDR1 is MDHEN and CDR2 SYDVKM. With 5 bases removed from V and 9 bases from J, the gap between germline ends came to 14 bases. CDR3 region: CASSNYPYGQYF. The CDR3 DNA reads as TGTGCCAGCAGTAATTACCCCTATGGGCAGTACTTC.

The chain couples TRBV11-2 to TRBJ2-6, with D maybe TRBD1 (6 bases). The germline V gene has CDR1 SGHAT and CDR2 FQNNGV. The V and J ends lost 4 bases and 4 bases respectively, with 11 bases between them. The CDR3 length is 15 residues. The CDR3 nucleotides read TGTGCCAGCAGCTCTCAGGGGCCAGGGGCCAACGTCCTGACTTTC. Protein product: CASSSQGPGANVLTF.

The chain combines TRBV5-6 with TRBJ2-2; D not resolved. Trimming removed 0 bases from V and 3 bases from J, with 9 bases in between. The V gene's germline CDR1 is SGHDT and CDR2 YYEEEE. The CDR3 extends over 15 amino acids. CDR3 sequence (DNA): TGTGCCAGCAGCTTGGTTACTCGGGACACCGGGGAGCTGTTTTTT. Encoded protein: CASSLVTRDTGELFF.

The chain joins TRBV7-9 to TRBJ1-1; weak D call: TRBD1 (5 bases). Germline CDR1 and CDR2: SEHNR and FQNEAQ (reference sequence). CDR3 length: 13 amino acids. V was clipped by 2 bases and J by 4 bases, with 8 bases between them. This CDR3 reads CASSLQGSTEAFF. CDR3 sequence (DNA): TGTGCCAGCAGCTTACAGGGATCCACTGAAGCTTTCTTT.

This CDR3 reads CASSWASSNYGYTF. The CDR3, as DNA: TGCGCCAGCAGCTGGGCCAGTTCCAACTATGGCTACACCTTC. The chain is built from TRBV5-1 and TRBJ1-2; D gene unclear. Germline CDR1 reads SGHRS; CDR2 reads YFSETQ. The CDR3 runs to 14 residues. V was trimmed by 3 bases and J by 2 bases, leaving 11 bases between them.

This chain links TRBV15 with TRBJ2-3; 11 nucleotides align to TRBD1. The CDR3 covers 15 residues. Trimming took 4 bases from V and 4 from J; bases not matched to a gene: 4. Per germline, CDR1 LNHNV and CDR2 YYDKDF (reference sequence). The CDR3 reads CATSKGQGAADTQYF. The DNA for the CDR3 is TGTGCCACCAGCAAAGGACAGGGGGCGGCAGATACGCAGTATTTT.

This clone was detected only a few times. The CDR3 DNA reads as TGTGCCAGTACCCAATGGGCTAGCCAGGCAGATACGCAGTATTTT. It encodes CASTQWASQADTQYF. J is TRBJ2-3 and V is TRBV19; D is possibly TRBD2 (5 bases). Germline V gene data show CDR1 as LNHDA and CDR2 as SQIVND (reference sequence). CDR3 length equals 15 residues. Trimming removed 7 bases from V and 4 bases from J, with 18 bases in between.

This clone showed up just a few times. The rearrangement joins TRBV6-6 to TRBJ1-3, with no clear D. Trimming took 0 bases from V and 3 from J, leaving 9 bases between them. The V gene's germline CDR1 is MNHNY and CDR2 SVGAGI (reference sequence). This CDR3 has 15 amino acids. The CDR3 here is CASSYSNRFGNTIYF. The DNA for the CDR3 is TGTGCCAGCAGTTACTCGAACAGATTTGGAAACACCATATATTTT.

This clone occurred a few times. The V call is TRBV29-1, the J call TRBJ2-3; 10 nucleotides align to TRBD1. Losses at the gene ends were 6 bases for V and 6 bases for J; bases not matched to a gene: 6. Per the germline V gene, CDR1 is SQVTM and CDR2 is ANQGSEA. This CDR3 contains 13 residues. The CDR3 nucleotides are TGCAGCGTAAATGGGGACAGGGGTGATACGCAGTATTTT. It yields the protein CSVNGDRGDTQYF.

The J gene is TRBJ2-2, the V gene TRBV4-3, with TRBD1 matching 7 bases. The J segment lost 0 bases and the V segment lost 1 base, leaving 2 bases of the junction unmatched. This CDR3 region has 16 residues. CDR1 and CDR2 (germline): LGHNA, YSLEER. This CDR3 is CASSQVTGANTGELFF. CDR3 DNA sequence: TGCGCCAGCAGCCAAGTCACAGGGGCGAACACCGGGGAGCTGTTTTTT.

On this clone itself: Other DNA sequences in the same sample also yield this CDR3. The chain couples TRBV2 to TRBJ1-2, with 10 bases fitting TRBD1. This CDR3 contains 12 residues. V lost 9 bases and J lost 4; bases outside the gene matches: 2. CDR1 is SNHLY and CDR2 is FYNNEI in the germline V gene. The CDR3 sequence is CASRTGGYGYTF. The DNA of the CDR3 is TGTGCCAGTCGGACAGGGGGCTATGGCTACACCTTC.

The rearrangement joins TRBV28 to TRBJ1-6; 11 nucleotides match TRBD1. The CDR3 has 18 amino acids. J was trimmed by 0 bases and V by 6 bases; bases with no gene match: 7. Per germline, CDR1 MDHEN and CDR2 SYDVKM. The CDR3 sequence is CASSGQGAASSYNSPLHF. In DNA form, the CDR3 reads TGTGCCAGCAGCGGACAGGGGGCTGCCAGCTCCTATAATTCACCCCTCCACTTT.

A few counts support this clone. V and J are TRBV15 and TRBJ1-1, with a weak D call TRBD1 (6 bases). Trimming removed 0 bases from V and 3 bases from J, with 11 bases in between. The CDR3 has 15 residues. Germline V gene sequence: CDR1 LNHNV, CDR2 YYDKDF (reference sequence). The CDR3: CATSRDTGKDTEAFF. The CDR3, as DNA: TGTGCCACCAGCAGAGATACAGGGAAGGACACTGAAGCTTTCTTT.

This clone was counted only a few times. This chain links TRBV7-2 with TRBJ1-4; D not resolved. This CDR3 comprises 13 residues. CDR1 and CDR2 from the germline V gene are SGHTA and FQGNSA. V was pared by 5 bases and J by 6 bases, with 10 bases between. The chain's CDR3 is CASSPTADEKLFF. Written as DNA, the CDR3 is TGTGCCAGCAGCCCAACGGCGGATGAAAAACTGTTTTTT.

This clone was seen a few times. This chain uses TRBV7-2 with TRBJ2-2, with D maybe TRBD1 (6 bases). Trimming pared 5 bases from V and 2 bases from J, leaving 12 bases between. CDR1 is SGHTA, CDR2 FQGNSA, per germline. The CDR3 runs 15 residues. CDR3 in amino acids: CASSPLGHNTGELFF. CDR3 DNA: TGTGCCAGCAGCCCCTTGGGACATAACACCGGGGAGCTGTTTTTT. The whole variable domain, filled in from reference TRBV7-2 and TRBJ2-2, reads GAGVSQSPSNKVTEKGKDVELRCDPISGHTALYWYRQSLGQGLEFLIYFQGNSAPDKSGLPSDRFSAERTGGSVSTLTIQRTQQEDSAVYLCASSPLGHNTGELFFGEGSRLTVL.

V is TRBV10-3 and J is TRBJ2-1; TRBD2 agrees at 14 bases. The CDR3 covers 15 residues. Germline V CDR1 and CDR2: ENHRY, SYGVKD. With 4 bases clipped from V and 10 bases from J, the junction kept 6 bases outside the gene matches. The CDR3 nucleotides are TGTGCCATCAGTGGGACTAGCGGGGGGCATGGCGAGCAGTTCTTC. Translation: CAISGTSGGHGEQFF.

The chain carries TRBV7-2 and TRBJ2-3, with TRBD1 identical over 7 bases. V was clipped by 5 bases and J by 4 bases; unmatched bases: 9. Germline-derived CDR1 and CDR2 are SGHTA and FQGNSA. This CDR3 has 15 residues. This CDR3 is CASSLNRGRSDTQYF. Written as DNA, the CDR3 is TGTGCCAGCAGCCTGAACAGGGGAAGGTCAGATACGCAGTATTTT.

J is TRBJ2-4 and V is TRBV6-5, with D unresolved. V was cut by 6 bases and J by 2 bases, with 14 bases left in between. The CDR3 covers 15 residues. Germline lookup yields CDR1 MNHEY and CDR2 SVGAGI. CDR3 bases: TGTGCCAGCAGCCTAAAGCCAGGTTCCAAAAACATTCAGTACTTC. It yields the protein CASSLKPGSKNIQYF.

The V call is TRBV6-1, the J call TRBJ2-7, with a possible D match to TRBD2 (7 bases). This CDR3 is built from 14 residues. The V end was cut by 10 bases, the J end by 1 base, with 17 bases between. Germline loops: CDR1 MNHNS, CDR2 SASEGT. DNA of the CDR3: TGTGCCACCTGGTGGGGGGGCCAATCCTACGAGCAGTACTTC. Translation gives CATWWGGQSYEQYF.

The chain carries TRBV5-4 and TRBJ2-3; 11 bases align to TRBD2. Trimming at V came to 0 bases and at J to 0 bases, leaving 6 bases not matched to a gene. This CDR3 region has 18 residues. Germline V lookup: CDR1 SGHNT, CDR2 YYREEE (reference sequence). As DNA, the CDR3 is TGTGCCAGCAGCTTGGTTCCTAGCGGGAGGTCCAGCACAGATACGCAGTATTTT. Protein: CASSLVPSGRSSTDTQYF.

This clone was detected only a few times. The CDR3 loop is CASNRGGVVDTQYF. The CDR3 DNA sequence: TGTGCCAGCAACCGGGGCGGGGTAGTAGATACGCAGTATTTT. This chain connects TRBV9 to TRBJ2-3, with TRBD2 as a possible D gene (6 bases). CDR3 length: 14 residues. V lost 6 bases to trimming and J lost 5 bases, with 16 bases between them. Per germline, CDR1 SGDLS and CDR2 YYNGEE.

A few counts support this clone. V is TRBV5-1 and J is TRBJ2-7, with a weak D call TRBD1 (6 bases). Germline CDR1 is SGHRS and CDR2 is YFSETQ. V dropped 2 bases and J dropped 4 bases, with 13 bases sitting between them. This CDR3 has 14 residues. The CDR3 DNA follows: TGCGCCAGCAGCTTTCAGGGGATGGAGTACGAGCAGTACTTC. The encoded protein is CASSFQGMEYEQYF.